The 23 T cell receptor beta chains reported below all come from one sample, sequenced in a study of graft-versus-host responses after intestinal transplantation. For these TCRs, the target antigens are not known. Profiled with immunoSEQ multiplex PCR; TCRdb holds only in-frame clones, not every one. Among about 99,000 clones listed, over 85% were seen once. Sequencing used unstimulated CD8+ T cells sorted from spleen or lymph node cells, obtained before intestinal transplant. The receptors here all came from a human donor who received an intestinal transplant.

The rearrangement uses TRBV25-1 and TRBJ1-4; D is possibly TRBD1 (6 bases). V dropped 0 bases and J dropped 7 bases, with 12 bases sitting between them. Germline values: CDR1 MGHDK, CDR2 SYGVNS. This CDR3 has 15 amino acids. The CDR3 sequence: CASSEYGGPGEKLFF. In nucleotides, the CDR3 is TGTGCCAGCAGTGAATATGGGGGGCCCGGTGAAAAACTGTTTTTT.

The CDR3 DNA follows: TGTGCCAGCAGCGCTCACCCTGAGACCGACCCAACAGGGGACGAGCAGTACTTC. It codes for CASSAHPETDPTGDEQYF. This chain joins TRBV9 and TRBJ2-7, with 7 bases that match TRBD1. The CDR3 spans 18 residues. With 3 bases clipped from V and 5 bases from J, the junction kept 20 bases outside the gene matches. Germline V gene data show CDR1 as SGDLS and CDR2 as YYNGEE.

The rearrangement uses TRBV12-5 and TRBJ2-7; TRBD2 agrees at 8 bases. CDR3 length: 14 amino acids. CDR1 and CDR2 (germline): LGHNT, FRNRAP. The ends lost 5 bases at V and 7 bases at J; junction bases unmatched: 10. CDR3 protein: CASGPQGGGREQYF. The CDR3 DNA follows: TGTGCTAGTGGTCCACAAGGCGGGGGGCGGGAGCAGTACTTC.

This chain links TRBV2 with TRBJ1-2; TRBD1 matches at 8 bases. V lost 6 bases and J lost 0; bases outside the gene matches: 3. CDR1 is SNHLY and CDR2 is FYNNEI in the germline V gene. CDR3 length equals 14 residues. Here the CDR3 DNA reads TGTGCCAGCAGGACAGGGGCGACTAACTATGGCTACACCTTC. It codes for CASRTGATNYGYTF.

This rearrangement joins TRBV30 to TRBJ1-2; a weak D match, TRBD1 (5 bases). This CDR3 is 13 amino acids long. With 0 bases removed from V and 4 bases from J, the gap between germline ends came to 9 bases. Germline assignment: CDR1 GTSNPN and CDR2 SVGIG (reference sequence). In DNA, the CDR3 is TGTGCCTGGAGTGTACAGGCCCTCTATGGCTACACCTTC. Its protein is CAWSVQALYGYTF.

This chain joins TRBV5-4 and TRBJ2-5; D not resolved. Germline lookup yields CDR1 SGHNT and CDR2 YYREEE (reference sequence). The CDR3 totals 16 residues. Trimming stripped 0 bases from V and 1 base from J, with 13 bases between. DNA of the CDR3: TGTGCCAGCAGCTTGGGGCAGCGAGCCTTCCAAGAGACCCAGTACTTC. Its translation is CASSLGQRAFQETQYF.

J is TRBJ2-5 and V is TRBV15; no firm D call. The CDR3 has 14 amino acids. V was clipped by 0 bases and J by 5 bases, with 10 bases between them. Per the germline V gene, CDR1 is LNHNV and CDR2 is YYDKDF (reference sequence). In nucleotides, the CDR3 is TGTGCCACCAGCAGAGAAAGGCTCGCCGAGACCCAGTACTTC. Translating gives CATSRERLAETQYF.

This chain uses TRBV15 with TRBJ2-5, with D maybe TRBD2 (6 bases). The V and J ends lost 4 bases and 5 bases respectively, with 11 bases between them. There are 13 residues in the CDR3. CDR1 LNHNV and CDR2 YYDKDF come from the germline V gene (reference sequence). The CDR3 region has the DNA TGTGCCACCAGCACTGGAGGGAGCGAGACCCAGTACTTC. Protein sequence: CATSTGGSETQYF. Complete variable domain (other parts from reference TRBV15 and TRBJ2-5): DAMVIQNPRYQVTQFGKPVTLSCSQTLNHNVMYWYQQKSSQAPKLLFHYYDKDFNNEADTPDNFQSRRPNTSFCFLDIRSPGLGDTAMYLCATSTGGSETQYFGPGTRLLVL.

V and J are TRBV4-1 and TRBJ1-1; D call uncertain. The CDR3 spans 13 residues. V lost 1 base to trimming and J lost 6 bases, with 9 bases between them. CDR1 MGHRA and CDR2 YSYEKL come from the germline V gene. CDR3 DNA: TGCGCCAGCAGCCAAGTAGGGTACCCTGAAGCTTTCTTT. This codes for CASSQVGYPEAFF.

The J gene is TRBJ2-7, the V gene TRBV12-5, with 9 bases that match TRBD2. Germline values: CDR1 LGHNT, CDR2 FRNRAP. V gave up 2 bases and J gave up 4 bases; unmatched junction bases: 9. The CDR3 is 16 residues long. CDR3 sequence: CASGLLLGTSSYEQYF. In DNA, the CDR3 is TGTGCTAGTGGTTTGCTCCTTGGGACTAGCTCTTACGAGCAGTACTTC.

The chain employs TRBV4-1 and TRBJ2-5; D remains ambiguous. V lost 1 base, J lost 5 bases, and 11 bases lay in between. The germline V gene has CDR1 MGHRA and CDR2 YSYEKL. CDR3 length equals 14 residues. As DNA, the CDR3 is TGCGCCAGCAGCCAAGTGAGGTCTGTGGAGACCCAGTACTTC. Translating it yields CASSQVRSVETQYF.

The gene calls are TRBV9 and TRBJ2-5, with 7 nucleotides matching TRBD1. After removal of 3 bases from V and 5 bases from J, the junction contained 13 bases not matched to a gene. CDR1 and CDR2 from the germline V gene are SGDLS and YYNGEE. The CDR3 consists of 16 residues. Written as DNA, the CDR3 is TGTGCCAGCAGCGATAATGACCAGGGGGAATTTGAGACCCAGTACTTC. The encoded protein is CASSDNDQGEFETQYF.

V gene TRBV4-1 combines with J gene TRBJ2-1; either TRBD1 or TRBD2 may supply D (6 bases each). The germline V gene encodes CDR1 MGHRA and CDR2 YSYEKL. V was shortened by 1 base and J by 6 bases, with 19 bases between the two germline ends. The CDR3 is 17 residues long. CDR3 nucleotide sequence: TGCGCCAGCAGCCAAGGGAGAGGGGGGTATTTGGGCAATGAGCAGTTCTTC. Translation gives CASSQGRGGYLGNEQFF.

This chain links TRBV19 with TRBJ2-5, with 12 bases identical to TRBD2. The junction had 2 bases not matched to a gene; V was cut back by 2 bases and J by 4 bases. This CDR3 contains 15 residues. The germline gives CDR1 LNHDA, CDR2 SQIVND (reference sequence). The DNA of the CDR3 is TGTGCCAGTAGTATACTAGCGGGGGGGAGAGAGACCCAGTACTTC. The encoded protein is CASSILAGGRETQYF.

The chain is built from TRBV19 and TRBJ1-5; a possible D gene is TRBD1 (5 bases). Germline CDR1 reads LNHDA; CDR2 reads SQIVND (reference sequence). With 6 bases removed from V and 3 bases from J, the gap between germline ends came to 21 bases. CDR3 size: 17 residues. The CDR3 DNA sequence: TGTGCCAGTAGGATCATACCCCCGGGACCCAACAATCAGCCCCAGCATTTT. As protein: CASRIIPPGPNNQPQHF.

The chain combines TRBV2 with TRBJ2-7, with D possibly matching TRBD1 (6 bases). Germline CDR1 is SNHLY and CDR2 is FYNNEI. This CDR3 region has 14 residues. The V gene lost 8 bases and the J gene lost 4 bases, with 18 bases spanning the gap. CDR3 DNA sequence: TGTGCCAGCGGCGACTACAGGGACCTATACGAGCAGTACTTC. Amino acid sequence: CASGDYRDLYEQYF.

V usage is TRBV12-5 and J usage is TRBJ1-1, with D hard to call. Between the trimmed V and J ends, which lost 3 bases and 5 bases, there was a span of 10 bases. The germline V gene encodes CDR1 LGHNT and CDR2 FRNRAP. This CDR3 contains 13 residues. The CDR3 nucleotides read TGTGCTAGTGGTTTTATGGGAATAACTGAAGCTTTCTTT. Translation: CASGFMGITEAFF.

J is TRBJ2-7 and V is TRBV4-1; TRBD2 matches at 10 bases. CDR1 MGHRA and CDR2 YSYEKL come from the germline V gene. V lost 1 base to trimming and J lost 3 bases; unmatched junction nucleotides: 6. This CDR3 is built from 16 residues. This CDR3 reads CASSQGGLAGDYEQYF. The CDR3 coding sequence is TGCGCCAGCAGCCAAGGTGGCCTAGCGGGAGACTACGAGCAGTACTTC.

The chain uses TRBV7-9 and TRBJ2-3, with 8 bases lining up with TRBD2. The CDR3 is made up of 17 amino acids. Looked up from germline, CDR1 is SEHNR and CDR2 is FQNEAQ (reference sequence). The trim removed 5 bases at V and 1 base at J, leaving 11 bases unmatched. CDR3 protein: CASSTPLALAGTDTQYF. The CDR3 bases are TGTGCCAGCAGCACCCCCCTAGCACTAGCGGGCACAGATACGCAGTATTTT. Full variable domain (remainder filled in from reference TRBV7-9 and TRBJ2-3): DTGVSQNPRHKITKRGQNVTFRCDPISEHNRLYWYRQTLGQGPEFLTYFQNEAQLEKSRLLSDRFSAERPKGSFSTLEIQRTEQGDSAMYLCASSTPLALAGTDTQYFGPGTRLTVL.

The rearrangement uses TRBV21-1 and TRBJ1-5. TRBV21-1 is an annotated pseudogene. This CDR3 spans 9 amino acids. The chain's CDR3 is CACQSSQHF. DNA of the CDR3: TGTGCCTGCCAGTCGAGCCAGCATTTT.

The genes are TRBV6-4 and TRBJ1-2; 7 bases map to TRBD1. The germline gives CDR1 MRHNA, CDR2 SNTAGT. The CDR3 loop spans 13 amino acids. Losses at the gene ends were 4 bases for V and 7 bases for J; bases not matched to a gene: 6. The CDR3 is CASSGKDRSGYTF. DNA for the CDR3: TGTGCCAGCAGTGGAAAGGACAGGAGTGGCTACACCTTC.

The V and J genes are TRBV5-4 and TRBJ2-7; D gene ambiguous. Germline CDR1 reads SGHNT; CDR2 reads YYREEE (reference sequence). V was clipped by 0 bases and J by 7 bases, with 11 bases between them. The CDR3 is 13 amino acids. CDR3 sequence reads: CASSLAFGMEQYF. The CDR3, as DNA: TGTGCCAGCAGCTTGGCCTTTGGGATGGAGCAGTACTTC.

The chain couples TRBV4-1 to TRBJ2-7; possible D gene TRBD2, 5 bases. This CDR3 spans 14 amino acids. Per germline, CDR1 MGHRA and CDR2 YSYEKL. With 5 bases removed from V and 3 bases from J, the gap between germline ends came to 14 bases. In nucleotides, the CDR3 is TGCGCCAGCAGCTCAAGGTACACTAGCTACGAGCAGTACTTC. Translating gives CASSSRYTSYEQYF.